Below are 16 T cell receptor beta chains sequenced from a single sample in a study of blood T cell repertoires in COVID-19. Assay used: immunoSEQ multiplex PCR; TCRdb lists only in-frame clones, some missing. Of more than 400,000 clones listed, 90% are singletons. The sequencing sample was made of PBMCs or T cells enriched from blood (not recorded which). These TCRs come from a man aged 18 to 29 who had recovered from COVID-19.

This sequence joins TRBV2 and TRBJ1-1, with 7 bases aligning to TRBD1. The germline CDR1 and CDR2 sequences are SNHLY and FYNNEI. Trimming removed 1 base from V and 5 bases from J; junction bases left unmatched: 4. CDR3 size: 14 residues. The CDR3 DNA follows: TGTGCCAGCAGTGAAGAGAGGGGGCTTACTGAAGCTTTCTTT. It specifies CASSEERGLTEAFF.

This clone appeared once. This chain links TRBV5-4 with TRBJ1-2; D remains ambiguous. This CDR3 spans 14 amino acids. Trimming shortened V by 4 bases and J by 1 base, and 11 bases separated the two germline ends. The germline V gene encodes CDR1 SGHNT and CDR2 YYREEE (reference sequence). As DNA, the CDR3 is TGTGCCAGCAGCCAATACCAGTATAACTATGGCTACACCTTC. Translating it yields CASSQYQYNYGYTF.

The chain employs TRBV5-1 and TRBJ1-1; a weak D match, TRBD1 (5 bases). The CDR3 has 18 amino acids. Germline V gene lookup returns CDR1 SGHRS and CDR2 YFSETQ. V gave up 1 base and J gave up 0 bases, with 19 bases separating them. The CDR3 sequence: CASSLLRGPDFLNTEAFF. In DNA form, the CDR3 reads TGCGCCAGCAGCTTGCTTAGGGGCCCCGATTTCTTGAACACTGAAGCTTTCTTT. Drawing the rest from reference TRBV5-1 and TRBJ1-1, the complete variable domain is KAGVTQTPRYLIKTRGQQVTLSCSPISGHRSVSWYQQTPGQGLQFLFEYFSETQRNKGNFPGRFSGRQFSNSRSEMNVSTLELGDSALYLCASSLLRGPDFLNTEAFFGQGTRLTVV.

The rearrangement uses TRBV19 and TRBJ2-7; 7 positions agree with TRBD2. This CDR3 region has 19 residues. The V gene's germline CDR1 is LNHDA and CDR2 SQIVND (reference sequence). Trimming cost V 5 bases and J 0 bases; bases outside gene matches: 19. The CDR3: CASSVSGLFPSGLSYEQYF. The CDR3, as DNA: TGTGCCAGTAGTGTGTCAGGGTTATTCCCTAGCGGACTCTCCTACGAGCAGTACTTC.

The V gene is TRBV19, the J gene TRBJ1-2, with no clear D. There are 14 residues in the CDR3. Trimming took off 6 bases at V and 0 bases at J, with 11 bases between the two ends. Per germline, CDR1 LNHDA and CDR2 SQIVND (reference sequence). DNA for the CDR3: TGTGCCAGTAGCCGGGGAAGTCCTAACTATGGCTACACCTTC. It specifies CASSRGSPNYGYTF.

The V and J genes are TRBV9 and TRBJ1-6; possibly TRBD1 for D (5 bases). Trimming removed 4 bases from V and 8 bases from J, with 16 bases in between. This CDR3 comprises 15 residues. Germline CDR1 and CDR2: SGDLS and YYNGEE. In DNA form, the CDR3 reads TGTGCCAGCAGCCTCAGGGCGGGACCTGATTCACCCCTCCACTTT. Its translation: CASSLRAGPDSPLHF. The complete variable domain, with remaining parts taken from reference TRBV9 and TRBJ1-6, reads DSGVTQTPKHLITATGQRVTLRCSPRSGDLSVYWYQQSLDQGLQFLIQYYNGEERAKGNILERFSAQQFPDLHSELNLSSLELGDSALYFCASSLRAGPDSPLHFGNGTRLTVT.

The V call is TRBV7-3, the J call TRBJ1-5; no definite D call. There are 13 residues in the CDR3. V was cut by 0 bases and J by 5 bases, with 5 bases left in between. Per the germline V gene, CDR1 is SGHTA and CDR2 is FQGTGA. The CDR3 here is CASSLTGDQPQHF. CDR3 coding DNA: TGTGCCAGCAGCTTAACCGGTGATCAGCCCCAGCATTTT.

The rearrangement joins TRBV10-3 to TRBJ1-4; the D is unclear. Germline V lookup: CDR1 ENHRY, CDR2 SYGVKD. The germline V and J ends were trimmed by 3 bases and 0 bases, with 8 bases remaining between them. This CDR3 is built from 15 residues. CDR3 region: CAISDPVATNEKLFF. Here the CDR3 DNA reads TGTGCCATCAGTGATCCAGTCGCAACTAATGAAAAACTGTTTTTT.

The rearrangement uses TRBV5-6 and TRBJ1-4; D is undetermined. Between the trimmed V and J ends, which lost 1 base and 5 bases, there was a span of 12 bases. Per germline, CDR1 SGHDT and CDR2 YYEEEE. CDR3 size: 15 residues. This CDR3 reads CASSLWAAKNEKLFF. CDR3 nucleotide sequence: TGTGCCAGCAGCTTGTGGGCAGCTAAAAATGAAAAACTGTTTTTT.

CDR3 loop: CATSEIAGGNNEQFF. In DNA form, the CDR3 reads TGTGCCACCAGTGAAATAGCGGGAGGGAACAATGAGCAGTTCTTC. The V and J genes are TRBV24-1 and TRBJ2-1; the match to TRBD2 covers 11 bases. V was clipped by 4 bases and J by 5 bases; unmatched bases: 3. The CDR3 consists of 15 residues. Germline loops: CDR1 KGHDR, CDR2 SFDVKD.

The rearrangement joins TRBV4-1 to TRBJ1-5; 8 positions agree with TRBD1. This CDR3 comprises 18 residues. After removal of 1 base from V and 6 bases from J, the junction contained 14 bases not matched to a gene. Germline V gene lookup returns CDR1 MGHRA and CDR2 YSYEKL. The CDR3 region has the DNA TGCGCCAGCAGCCAAGTGGGACAGGAACTTATAGGGGGTCAGCCCCAGCATTTT. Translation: CASSQVGQELIGGQPQHF.

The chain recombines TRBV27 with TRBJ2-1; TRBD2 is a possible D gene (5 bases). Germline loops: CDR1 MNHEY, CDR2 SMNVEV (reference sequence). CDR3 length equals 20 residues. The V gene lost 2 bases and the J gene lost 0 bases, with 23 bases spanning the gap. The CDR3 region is CASSLKGGLARFFSYNEQFF. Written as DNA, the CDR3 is TGTGCCAGCAGTTTAAAGGGCGGACTGGCCCGCTTCTTCTCCTACAATGAGCAGTTCTTC.

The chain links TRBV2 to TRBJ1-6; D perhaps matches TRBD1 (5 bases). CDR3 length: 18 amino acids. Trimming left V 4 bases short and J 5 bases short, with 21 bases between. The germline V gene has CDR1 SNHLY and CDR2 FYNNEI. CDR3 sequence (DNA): TGTGCCAGCAGTGCCCCAAGGTCGGGGGGTCTAAATAATTCACCCCTCCACTTT. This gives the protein CASSAPRSGGLNNSPLHF.

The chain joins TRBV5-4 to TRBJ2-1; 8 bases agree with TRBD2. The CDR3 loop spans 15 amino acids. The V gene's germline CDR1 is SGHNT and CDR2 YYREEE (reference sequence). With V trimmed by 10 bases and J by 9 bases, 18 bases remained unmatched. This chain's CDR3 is CAVGTGTRALSEQFF. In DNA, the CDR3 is TGTGCCGTAGGCACCGGGACTAGAGCACTTAGTGAGCAGTTCTTC.

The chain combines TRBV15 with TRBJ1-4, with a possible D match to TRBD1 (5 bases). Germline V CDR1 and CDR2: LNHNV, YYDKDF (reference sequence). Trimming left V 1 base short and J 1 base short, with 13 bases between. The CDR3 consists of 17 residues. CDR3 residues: CATSRGGLGETNEKLFF. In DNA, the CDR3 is TGTGCCACCAGCAGAGGTGGGCTAGGGGAAACTAATGAAAAACTGTTTTTT.

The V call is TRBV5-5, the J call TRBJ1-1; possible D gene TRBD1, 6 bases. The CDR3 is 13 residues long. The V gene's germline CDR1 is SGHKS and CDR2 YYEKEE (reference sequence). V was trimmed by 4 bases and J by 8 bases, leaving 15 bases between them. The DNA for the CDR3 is TGTGCCAGCAGCGGCCGACAGGCACCCGAAGCTTTCTTT. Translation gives CASSGRQAPEAFF.